The 26 T cell receptor beta chains listed next were all sequenced from one sample in a study of T cell responses to AZD1222 COVID-19 vaccine. Data came from immunoSEQ multiplex PCR; TCRdb stores just in-frame clones and leaves some out. The sample consists of some 110,000 clones, approximately 90% of them appearing once. The source material was peripheral blood, sampled on day 0 of AZD1222 vaccination. These receptors all come from an adult in good health.

The sample holds a few counts of this clone. The V call is TRBV15, the J call TRBJ1-4, with TRBD1 matching over 7 bases. This CDR3 is 14 amino acids long. J gave up 8 bases and V 0 bases, and 3 bases lay outside the gene matches. Germline V gene sequence: CDR1 LNHNV, CDR2 YYDKDF (reference sequence). CDR3 protein: CATSRDRGDEKLFF. The CDR3 DNA reads TGTGCCACCAGCAGAGACAGGGGGGACGAAAAACTGTTTTTT.

The chain carries TRBV5-6 and TRBJ2-7; TRBD1 matches 7 bases. The length of the CDR3 is 12 residues. Germline V CDR1 and CDR2: SGHDT, YYEEEE. Trimming removed 5 bases from V and 6 bases from J; junction bases left unmatched: 5. This CDR3 reads CASRVQGLEQYF. DNA for the CDR3: TGTGCCAGCAGAGTACAGGGGCTCGAGCAGTACTTC.

This clone was detected once. The chain employs TRBV15 and TRBJ1-2; a possible D gene is TRBD1 (5 bases). This CDR3 comprises 15 residues. V lost 0 bases and J lost 8, with 16 bases in between. CDR1 and CDR2 from the germline V gene are LNHNV and YYDKDF (reference sequence). The CDR3 DNA follows: TGTGCCACCAGCAGAGATCGGGGCAGAGAACGAGGCTACACCTTC. Its protein product is CATSRDRGRERGYTF.

The J gene is TRBJ2-2, the V gene TRBV9, with D maybe TRBD2 (5 bases). Germline assignment: CDR1 SGDLS and CDR2 YYNGEE. The CDR3 is 15 residues long. V lost 2 bases to trimming and J lost 9 bases, with 17 bases between them. Written as DNA, the CDR3 is TGTGCCAGCAGCGTCGGACTCGATCCTACTCGGGAGCTGTTTTTT. Translation: CASSVGLDPTRELFF.

Here the CDR3 reads CASSQDGSGVANYGYTF. In DNA, the CDR3 is TGTGCCAGCAGCCAAGATGGGAGTGGGGTAGCTAACTATGGCTACACCTTC. The V gene is TRBV4-2, the J gene TRBJ1-2; D not resolved. Germline-derived CDR1 and CDR2 are LGHNA and YNFKEQ. The ends were cut back, 0 bases at V and 0 bases at J, with 14 bases in the middle. This CDR3 is built from 17 residues.

The chain carries TRBV5-1 and TRBJ2-7; TRBD1 aligns across 9 bases. Per germline, CDR1 SGHRS and CDR2 YFSETQ. V lost 2 bases and J lost 6; bases outside the gene matches: 9. The CDR3 length is 15 residues. DNA for the CDR3: TGCGCCAGCAGCTTTAGTACAACAGGGGGCGGCGAGCAGTACTTC. Translated: CASSFSTTGGGEQYF.

CDR3 bases: TGTGCCAGCAGGGTATGGGACGAGCAGTACTTC. This codes for CASRVWDEQYF. The chain carries TRBV28 and TRBJ2-7; no clear D. V lost 6 bases and J lost 5, with 8 bases in between. This CDR3 is built from 11 residues. CDR1 MDHEN and CDR2 SYDVKM come from the germline V gene.

The genes are TRBV5-1 and TRBJ2-1; possible D gene TRBD2, 6 bases. Per germline, CDR1 SGHRS and CDR2 YFSETQ. The CDR3 is made up of 15 amino acids. V dropped 0 bases and J dropped 4 bases, with 11 bases sitting between them. CDR3 sequence reads: CASSLAGVGYNEQFF. In nucleotides, the CDR3 is TGCGCCAGCAGCTTGGCGGGAGTAGGGTACAATGAGCAGTTCTTC. Looking up the rest from reference TRBV5-1 and TRBJ2-1 gives the full variable domain: KAGVTQTPRYLIKTRGQQVTLSCSPISGHRSVSWYQQTPGQGLQFLFEYFSETQRNKGNFPGRFSGRQFSNSRSEMNVSTLELGDSALYLCASSLAGVGYNEQFFGPGTRLTVL.

The rearrangement joins TRBV5-4 to TRBJ2-5; 12 bases line up with TRBD2. The ends lost 5 bases at V and 5 bases at J; junction bases unmatched: 10. CDR3 length: 16 residues. Per the germline V gene, CDR1 is SGHNT and CDR2 is YYREEE (reference sequence). The CDR3 DNA sequence: TGTGCCAGCAGGCCGGGAGGACTAGCGGGATTGGAGACCCAGTACTTC. Residues: CASRPGGLAGLETQYF.

This sequence joins TRBV28 and TRBJ2-7; 8 bases match TRBD2. CDR3 length: 15 amino acids. The junction had 10 bases not matched to a gene; V was cut back by 7 bases and J by 2 bases. Per the germline V gene, CDR1 is MDHEN and CDR2 is SYDVKM. CDR3 residues: CASNPGLEIPYEQYF. CDR3 nucleotide sequence: TGTGCCAGCAACCCGGGACTAGAGATCCCCTACGAGCAGTACTTC.

This clone was recorded a few times. V gene TRBV29-1 combines with J gene TRBJ2-7, with 9 positions matching TRBD2. Looked up from germline, CDR1 is SQVTM and CDR2 is ANQGSEA. V gave up 8 bases and J gave up 1 base; unmatched junction bases: 3. This CDR3 is 12 amino acids long. In nucleotides, the CDR3 is TGCAGCACGACTAGCGGTTCCTACGAGCAGTACTTC. Protein product: CSTTSGSYEQYF.

V gene TRBV6-5 combines with J gene TRBJ2-3; D is unclear. V gave up 0 bases and J gave up 12 bases, with 13 bases separating them. Per the germline V gene, CDR1 is MNHEY and CDR2 is SVGAGI. The CDR3 is 13 amino acids. CDR3 DNA sequence: TGTGCCAGCAGTTACTCCTCCGGGTTCGGACAGTATTTT. This encodes CASSYSSGFGQYF.

V is TRBV7-9 and J is TRBJ1-4; TRBD1 matches 8 bases. In germline, CDR1 is SEHNR, CDR2 FQNEAQ (reference sequence). The V gene end was trimmed by 7 bases and the J gene end by 6 bases; junction bases not matched to a gene: 7. The CDR3 loop spans 14 amino acids. CDR3 in DNA: TGTGCCAGCAACCTCGGACAGGGATATGAAAAACTGTTTTTT. Translating gives CASNLGQGYEKLFF.

This sequence joins TRBV7-9 and TRBJ1-3; 9 bases are a match to TRBD1. V dropped 5 bases and J dropped 2; count of bases not matched to a gene: 7. CDR1 SEHNR and CDR2 FQNEAQ come from the germline V gene (reference sequence). This CDR3 is built from 16 residues. In DNA, the CDR3 is TGTGCCAGCAGCGCACAGGGGGCCGTCACTGGAAACACCATATATTTT. This codes for CASSAQGAVTGNTIYF.

The chain carries TRBV10-3 and TRBJ1-4; 9 bases are a match to TRBD1. Germline CDR1 and CDR2: ENHRY and SYGVKD. The CDR3 covers 18 residues. Losses at the gene ends were 3 bases for V and 0 bases for J; bases not matched to a gene: 8. The CDR3 region has the DNA TGTGCCATCAGTGAATACCTGGGACAGGGCTCAACTAATGAAAAACTGTTTTTT. Translation gives CAISEYLGQGSTNEKLFF.

V gene TRBV6-1 combines with J gene TRBJ1-1; 8 nucleotides agree with TRBD1. CDR1 is MNHNS and CDR2 is SASEGT in the germline V gene. The trim removed 3 bases at V and 11 bases at J, leaving 8 bases unmatched. CDR3 size: 13 residues. The CDR3 region has the DNA TGTGCCAGCAGTGAGGGGACAGGCTTGGTGGCTTTCTTT. Its translation is CASSEGTGLVAFF.

As to this clone: Other DNA sequences in this specimen translate into the identical CDR3. The chain carries TRBV5-1 and TRBJ1-1, with D tentatively TRBD1 (5 bases). Germline-derived CDR1 and CDR2 are SGHRS and YFSETQ. V lost 4 bases, J lost 1 base, and 11 bases lay in between. The CDR3 spans 14 residues. The CDR3 protein is CASSSLTGNTEAFF. CDR3 DNA: TGCGCCAGCAGCAGCCTCACAGGGAACACTGAAGCTTTCTTT.

V usage is TRBV2 and J usage is TRBJ1-3; D unresolved. Trimming removed 4 bases from V and 3 bases from J, with 1 base in between. This CDR3 spans 11 amino acids. Germline values: CDR1 SNHLY, CDR2 FYNNEI. The CDR3 here is CASSVGNTIYF. The CDR3, as DNA: TGTGCCAGCAGTGTTGGAAACACCATATATTTT.

The rearrangement links TRBV6-4 to TRBJ2-1; TRBD1 aligns across 8 bases. CDR1 and CDR2 (germline): MRHNA, SNTAGT. The V and J ends lost 6 bases and 6 bases, in that order; junction bases with no gene match: 7. The CDR3 is made up of 14 amino acids. The CDR3, as DNA: TGTGCCAGCAGCCCGGGACAGGCCTCCAATGAGCAGTTCTTC. This translates into CASSPGQASNEQFF.

V and J are TRBV6-4 and TRBJ1-4; D remains ambiguous. CDR3 length: 15 amino acids. CDR1 MRHNA and CDR2 SNTAGT come from the germline V gene. V lost 4 bases and J lost 3, with 12 bases in between. The CDR3 nucleotides read TGTGCCAGCAGTGCAGGACTCACAGCTAATGAAAAACTGTTTTTT. It is translated as CASSAGLTANEKLFF.

This clone has a single count. The V call is TRBV6-5, the J call TRBJ1-1; no reliable D call. The CDR3 sequence is 13 residues long. The germline gives CDR1 MNHEY, CDR2 SVGAGI. The V end lost 8 bases, the J end lost 5 bases, and 15 bases lay between the germline ends. CDR3 DNA: TGTGCCAGCCAACAAGGAGTGGGGACTGAAGCTTTCTTT. Translating gives CASQQGVGTEAFF.

This clone came up a few times. The CDR3 is CASTSGTSASYEQYF. The CDR3 nucleotides read TGTGCCAGCACCTCGGGGACTAGCGCCTCCTACGAGCAGTACTTC. The V call is TRBV6-5, the J call TRBJ2-7; 10 bases map to TRBD2. Germline V gives CDR1 MNHEY, CDR2 SVGAGI. The V segment lost 7 bases and the J segment 0 bases; nucleotides outside the gene matches: 6. The CDR3 length is 15 residues.

Remarks on this clone: Its ends do not fully match the called genes, so a read error is possible. The V gene is TRBV7-9, the J gene TRBJ2-2; D may be TRBD1 (5 bases). This CDR3 has 12 residues. The V gene's germline CDR1 is SEHNR and CDR2 FQNEAQ (reference sequence). CDR3 sequence reads: CASSLDTGELFF. In DNA, the CDR3 is TGTGCCAGCAGCCTGGACACTGGGGAGCTGTTTTTT.

The V call is TRBV10-2, the J call TRBJ2-7; D call uncertain. V lost 6 bases and J 2 bases, leaving 14 bases between the germline ends. This CDR3 is built from 14 residues. Looked up from germline, CDR1 is WSHSY and CDR2 is SAAADI. The CDR3 is CASSRTLTAYEQYF. CDR3 nucleotide sequence: TGCGCCAGCAGCCGAACACTAACCGCCTACGAGCAGTACTTC.

The rearrangement links TRBV19 to TRBJ2-7; D gene ambiguous. Germline-derived CDR1 and CDR2 are LNHDA and SQIVND (reference sequence). V shed 5 bases and J shed 1 base, with 12 bases lying between them. The CDR3 spans 14 residues. CDR3 in amino acids: CASSPGPSSYEQYF. The CDR3, as DNA: TGTGCCAGTAGTCCGGGTCCATCATCCTACGAGCAGTACTTC.

CDR3 in DNA: TGTGCCAGTAGTATCAGACAGGGGGAGTCTGAAGCTTTCTTT. The encoded protein is CASSIRQGESEAFF. The J gene is TRBJ1-1, the V gene TRBV19; 9 positions agree with TRBD1. J was trimmed by 6 bases and V by 3 bases; bases with no gene match: 5. The CDR3 consists of 14 residues. In germline, CDR1 is LNHDA, CDR2 SQIVND (reference sequence).